Listed below are T cell receptor beta chains from one sample, sequenced in a study of T-cell memory formation after mild COVID-19. Each CDR3 protein is one row after TCRdb ran MiXCR on the 5' RACE reads. Of 350,000 to 500,000 distinct CDR3 sequences listed, about a sixth were seen once; the top ten hold about 22%. The sequenced material came from PBMCs or a T cell subset sorted from them (not recorded which). Receptors were obtained from a man younger than 35 who had mild COVID-19 (a few samples of this study predate the infection). Cell type and time point are not known. The CDR3 runs from the conserved cysteine through the conserved F or W. The order of the fields is clone size, D gene, J gene, V gene, CDR3 DNA, CDR3 protein. D genes are given only for firm matches. Expanded clones get a size class; other rows say once, few or many, or leave the size out.

NA NA TRBJ1-1 TRBV5-4 TGTGCCAGCAGCGGTCGGGGTGGGGGTGAAGCTTTCTTT CASSGRGGGEAFF
NA TRBD1 TRBJ2-7 TRBV11-2 TGTGCCAGCAGCCTGACAGGGGAAATCTACGAGCAGTACTTC CASSLTGEIYEQYF
NA NA TRBJ2-1 TRBV11-2 TGTGCCAGCAGCCCTGGAAGATACTACAATGAGCAGTTCTTC CASSPGRYYNEQFF
NA NA TRBJ2-1 TRBV16 TGTGCCAGCAGCCAGTGGCCATCTGCAGTCTTC CASSQWPSAVF
NA NA TRBJ1-3 TRBV4-3 TGCGCCAGCAGCCAAGATTATCAGAACTCTGGAAACACCATATATTTT CASSQDYQNSGNTIYF
few NA TRBJ2-3 TRBV3-1 TGTGCCAGCGGACCGACTAGCACAGATACGCAGTATTTT CASGPTSTDTQYF
few TRBD1 TRBJ2-7 TRBV5-1 TGCGCCAGCTCCAAGGACAGGGCGGGCTACGAGCAGTACTTC CASSKDRAGYEQYF
NA NA TRBJ1-4 TRBV4-1 TGCGCCAGCAGCCAAGGACAGATTAATGAAAAACTGTTTTTT CASSQGQINEKLFF
NA NA TRBJ2-3 TRBV7-2 TGTGCCAGCAGCTTAAATTCTGCAGATACGCAGTATTTT CASSLNSADTQYF
few NA TRBJ2-7 TRBV30 TGTGCCTGGGGGTGGTCCTACGAGCAGTACTTC CAWGWSYEQYF
few TRBD2 TRBJ2-5 TRBV20-1 TGCAGTGCTAGATGGAGGGTAGCGGGGACCCTAGAAGAGACCCAGTACTTC CSARWRVAGTLEETQYF
NA NA TRBJ2-1 TRBV6-5 TGTGCCAGCAGTTACACGGGGACCCAGCAGTTCTTC CASSYTGTQQFF
few TRBD1 TRBJ2-1 TRBV5-1 TGCGCCAGCAGCTGGAGACAGGGGAGTATAGATGAGCAGTTCTTC CASSWRQGSIDEQFF
NA TRBD1 TRBJ1-1 TRBV4-1 TGCGCCAGCAGCCACAGTTCCGGGACAGGGAACACTGAAGCTTTCTTT CASSHSSGTGNTEAFF
few NA TRBJ1-1 TRBV6-1 TGTGCCAGCAGGGCGAGCGGACAGCCCAAAGCTTTCTTT CASRASGQPKAFF
few NA TRBJ2-7 TRBV10-3 TGTGCCATCAGCAGGGACAAGTCCTACGAGCAGTACTTC CAISRDKSYEQYF
many NA TRBJ1-1 TRBV12-3/TRBV12-4 TGTGCCAGCAGTTTAGCCTGGGCCAGCCGGATGAACACTGAAGCTTTCTTT CASSLAWASRMNTEAFF
NA NA TRBJ1-2 TRBV4-3 TGCGCCAGCAGCCAAGACTTCGGGGGGGTCTATGGCTACACCTTC CASSQDFGGVYGYTF
NA NA TRBJ2-5 TRBV5-1 TGCGCCAGCAGCCCTAGCGTGGGGGCGCGGCAAGAGACCCAGTACTTC CASSPSVGARQETQYF
NA NA TRBJ1-3 TRBV20-1 TGCAGTGCTAGAGATCGCCGCTCTGGAAACACCATATATTTT CSARDRRSGNTIYF
NA NA TRBJ1-1 TRBV11-1 TGTGCCAGCAGCTTAGCCCGATACACTGAAGCTTTCTTT CASSLARYTEAFF
NA NA TRBJ2-2 TRBV4-3 TGCGCCAGCAGCCAAGATTCGGTCATTACCACCGGGGAGCTGTTTTTT CASSQDSVITTGELFF
NA NA TRBJ2-5 TRBV5-1 TGCGCCAGCAGCTCCCCGGGGGCAGGAGAGACCCAGTACTTC CASSSPGAGETQYF
few NA TRBJ2-3 TRBV7-3 TGTGCCAGCAGCCACCTCCTGAGCACAGATACGCAGTATTTT CASSHLLSTDTQYF
NA TRBD1 TRBJ2-1 TRBV7-9 TGTGCCAGCAGCTTAGTCGGGACAGGGACCTACAATGAGCAGTTCTTC CASSLVGTGTYNEQFF
NA NA TRBJ2-5 TRBV28 TGTGCCAGCAGTGAGGTGTTGGGCCAAGAGACCCAGTACTTC CASSEVLGQETQYF
few NA TRBJ1-2 TRBV5-1 TGCGCCAGCAGCCCCCCAGGGACCTACTATGGCTACACCTTC CASSPPGTYYGYTF
few NA TRBJ2-5 TRBV7-2 TGTGCCAGCAGCCCATTGCAGGGCGGCCAGACCCAGTACTTC CASSPLQGGQTQYF
NA NA TRBJ2-3 TRBV4-3 TGCGCCAGCAGCCAAGAGTCCGAATCGGGGGTCGGTACGCAGTATTTT CASSQESESGVGTQYF